The sequence of this TCR beta chain was determined in a study of blood T cell repertoires in COVID-19. On this clone itself: Additional DNA sequences in this sample encode the identical CDR3.

Using immunoSEQ multiplex PCR, the repertoire was profiled, and TCRdb retains in-frame clones only, with some absent. The profile shows some 270,000 clones, 85% to 90% of them singletons. Sequencing was carried out using PBMCs or T cells enriched from blood (not recorded which). The clonotype was recovered from a woman in her fifties or sixties who had recovered from COVID-19.

CDR3 residues: CAWSVLSGNTIYF. The CDR3 DNA is TGTGCCTGGAGTGTACTTAGTGGAAACACCATATATTTT. This chain joins TRBV30 and TRBJ1-3; D not resolved. This CDR3 has 13 residues. V dropped 0 bases and J dropped 3 bases, with 6 bases sitting between them. Germline CDR1 GTSNPN, CDR2 SVGIG (reference sequence).